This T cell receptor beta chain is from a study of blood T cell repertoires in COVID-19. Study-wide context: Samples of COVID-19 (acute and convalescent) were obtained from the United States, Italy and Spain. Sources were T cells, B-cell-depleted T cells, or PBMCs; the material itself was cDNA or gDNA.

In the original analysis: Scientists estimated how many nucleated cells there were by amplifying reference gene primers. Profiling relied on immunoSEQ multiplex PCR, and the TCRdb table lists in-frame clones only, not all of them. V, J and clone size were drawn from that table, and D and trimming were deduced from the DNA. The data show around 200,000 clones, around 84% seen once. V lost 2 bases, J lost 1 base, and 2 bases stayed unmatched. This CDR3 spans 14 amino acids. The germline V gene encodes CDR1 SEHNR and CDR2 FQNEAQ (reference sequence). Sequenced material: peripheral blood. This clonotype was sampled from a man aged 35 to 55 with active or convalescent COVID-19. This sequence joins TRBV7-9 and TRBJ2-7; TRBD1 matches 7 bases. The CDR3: CASSLRTGSYEQYF. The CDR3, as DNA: TGTGCCAGCAGCTTAAGGACAGGATCCTACGAGCAGTACTTC.